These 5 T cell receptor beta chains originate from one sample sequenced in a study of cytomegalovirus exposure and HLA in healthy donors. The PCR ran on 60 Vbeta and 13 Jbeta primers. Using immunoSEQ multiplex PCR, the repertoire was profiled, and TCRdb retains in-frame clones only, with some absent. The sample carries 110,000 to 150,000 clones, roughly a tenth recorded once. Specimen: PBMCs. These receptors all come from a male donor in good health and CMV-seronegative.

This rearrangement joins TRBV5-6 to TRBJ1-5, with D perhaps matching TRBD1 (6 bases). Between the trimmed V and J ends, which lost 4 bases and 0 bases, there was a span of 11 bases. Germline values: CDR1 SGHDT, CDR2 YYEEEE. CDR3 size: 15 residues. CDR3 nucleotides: TGTGCCAGCAGCCTCGGACAGTATAGCAATCAGCCCCAGCATTTT. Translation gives CASSLGQYSNQPQHF.

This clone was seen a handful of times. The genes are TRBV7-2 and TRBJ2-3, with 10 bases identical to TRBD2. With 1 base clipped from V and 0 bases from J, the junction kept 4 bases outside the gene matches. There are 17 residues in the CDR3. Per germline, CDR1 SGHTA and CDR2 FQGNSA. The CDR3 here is CASSLVAGGSSTDTQYF. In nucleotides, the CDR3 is TGTGCCAGCAGCTTAGTAGCGGGAGGATCTAGCACAGATACGCAGTATTTT.

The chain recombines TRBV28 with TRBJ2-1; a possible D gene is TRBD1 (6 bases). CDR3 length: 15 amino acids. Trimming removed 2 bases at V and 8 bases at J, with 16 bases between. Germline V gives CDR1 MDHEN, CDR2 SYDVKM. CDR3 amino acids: CASSLPSTGLDEQFF. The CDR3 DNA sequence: TGTGCCAGCAGTTTACCCTCGACAGGTTTGGATGAGCAGTTCTTC.

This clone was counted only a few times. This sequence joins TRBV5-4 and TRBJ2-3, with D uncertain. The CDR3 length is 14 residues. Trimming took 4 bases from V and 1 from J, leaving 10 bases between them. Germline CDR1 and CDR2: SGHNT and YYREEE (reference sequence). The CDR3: CASSLVSGTDTQYF. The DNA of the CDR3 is TGTGCCAGCAGCCTTGTGTCGGGCACAGATACGCAGTATTTT.

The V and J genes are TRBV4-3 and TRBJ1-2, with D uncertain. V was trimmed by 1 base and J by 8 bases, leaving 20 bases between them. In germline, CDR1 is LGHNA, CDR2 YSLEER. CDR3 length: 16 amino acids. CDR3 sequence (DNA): TGCGCCAGCAGCCAAGGAGTTTTTGGGCCGTCTGAGGGCTACACCTTC. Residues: CASSQGVFGPSEGYTF.